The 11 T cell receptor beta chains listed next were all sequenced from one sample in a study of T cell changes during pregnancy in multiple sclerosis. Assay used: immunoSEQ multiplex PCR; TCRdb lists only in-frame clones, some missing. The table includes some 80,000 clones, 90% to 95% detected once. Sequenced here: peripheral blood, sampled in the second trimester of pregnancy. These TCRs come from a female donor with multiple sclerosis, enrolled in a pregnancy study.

CDR3 nucleotides: TGTGCCAGCAGCAAGCGGACAGAATACACCGGGGAGCTGTTTTTT. Its translation: CASSKRTEYTGELFF. The rearrangement joins TRBV21-1 to TRBJ2-2; TRBD1, the D gene given by the table, was not confirmed from the DNA. TRBV21-1 is a pseudogene locus. This CDR3 region has 15 residues.

The CDR3 DNA follows: TGTGCCAGCAGCTACACCCGGGACAGGGGTAACACCATATATTTT. Translation gives CASSYTRDRGNTIYF. The rearrangement joins TRBV27 to TRBJ1-3; 10 positions match TRBD1. The CDR3 consists of 15 residues. The trim removed 6 bases at V and 7 bases at J, leaving 9 bases unmatched. The germline V gene encodes CDR1 MNHEY and CDR2 SMNVEV (reference sequence).

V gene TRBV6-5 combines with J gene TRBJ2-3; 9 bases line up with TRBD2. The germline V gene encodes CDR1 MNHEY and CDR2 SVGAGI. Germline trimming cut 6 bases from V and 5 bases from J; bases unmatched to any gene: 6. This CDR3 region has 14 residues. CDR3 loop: CASSPGLAIDTQYF. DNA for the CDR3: TGTGCCAGCAGCCCGGGACTAGCCATAGATACGCAGTATTTT.

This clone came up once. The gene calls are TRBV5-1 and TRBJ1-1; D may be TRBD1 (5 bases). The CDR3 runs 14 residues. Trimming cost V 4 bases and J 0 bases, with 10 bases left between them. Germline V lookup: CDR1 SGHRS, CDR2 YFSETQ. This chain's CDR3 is CASSLGVLNTEAFF. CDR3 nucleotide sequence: TGCGCCAGCAGCCTAGGGGTTCTGAACACTGAAGCTTTCTTT.

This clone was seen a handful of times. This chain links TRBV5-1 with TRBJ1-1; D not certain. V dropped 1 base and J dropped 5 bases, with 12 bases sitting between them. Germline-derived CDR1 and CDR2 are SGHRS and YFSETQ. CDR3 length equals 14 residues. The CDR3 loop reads CASSLLPDSTEAFF. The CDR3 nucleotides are TGCGCCAGCAGCTTGCTCCCGGACTCTACTGAAGCTTTCTTT.

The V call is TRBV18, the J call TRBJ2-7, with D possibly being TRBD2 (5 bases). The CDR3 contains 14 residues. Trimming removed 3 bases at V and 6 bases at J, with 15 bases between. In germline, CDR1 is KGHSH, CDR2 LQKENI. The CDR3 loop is CASSPPTRVGEQYF. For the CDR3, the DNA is TGTGCCAGCTCACCCCCGACGAGGGTGGGCGAGCAGTACTTC.

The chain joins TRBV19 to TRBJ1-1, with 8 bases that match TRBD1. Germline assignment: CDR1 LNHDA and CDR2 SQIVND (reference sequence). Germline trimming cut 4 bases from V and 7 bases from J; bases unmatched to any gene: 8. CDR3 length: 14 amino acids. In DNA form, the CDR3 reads TGTGCCAGTAGTACCCGGACAGGGATTATTGAAGCTTTCTTT. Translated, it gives CASSTRTGIIEAFF.

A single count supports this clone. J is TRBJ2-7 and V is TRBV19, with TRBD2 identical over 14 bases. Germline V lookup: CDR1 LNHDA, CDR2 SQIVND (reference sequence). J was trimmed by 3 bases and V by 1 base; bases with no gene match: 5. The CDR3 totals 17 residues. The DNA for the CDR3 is TGTGCCAGTAGTATAGTCCCGGGACTAGCGGGGGACTACGAGCAGTACTTC. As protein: CASSIVPGLAGDYEQYF.

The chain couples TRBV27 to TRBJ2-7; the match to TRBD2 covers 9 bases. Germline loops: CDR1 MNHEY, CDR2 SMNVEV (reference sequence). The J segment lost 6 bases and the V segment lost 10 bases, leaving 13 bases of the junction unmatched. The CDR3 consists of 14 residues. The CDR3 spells CATRRAGGPFEQYF. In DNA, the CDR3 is TGTGCCACTCGAAGGGCGGGAGGGCCATTCGAGCAGTACTTC.

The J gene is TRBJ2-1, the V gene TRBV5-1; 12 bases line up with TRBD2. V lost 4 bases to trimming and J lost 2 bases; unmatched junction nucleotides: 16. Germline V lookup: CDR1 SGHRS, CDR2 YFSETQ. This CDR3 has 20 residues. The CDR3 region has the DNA TGCGCCAGCAGCGGCCGACTAGCGGGAGTACCCATTTCTACCTACAATGAGCAGTTCTTC. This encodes CASSGRLAGVPISTYNEQFF.

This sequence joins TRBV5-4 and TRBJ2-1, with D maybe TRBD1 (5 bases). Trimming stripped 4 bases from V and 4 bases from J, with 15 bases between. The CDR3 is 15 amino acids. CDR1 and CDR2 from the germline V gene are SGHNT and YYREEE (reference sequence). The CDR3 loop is CASSRWARGYNEQFF. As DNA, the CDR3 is TGTGCCAGCAGCCGGTGGGCAAGGGGTTACAATGAGCAGTTCTTC.